The 2 T cell receptor beta chains below were found in one sample sequenced in a study of response to subunit inactivated influenza vaccine (dated by TCRdb to 2016 to 2019). Library generation was performed with RT-PCR. TCRdb shows the sequencer as Illumina HiSeq 2500. TCRdb's own reprocessing of the public reads used fastp at Q25 and MiXCR and kept productive beta chains. Rows merge per CDR3 protein into single entries with the most common DNA and genes. This sample lists over 400,000 distinct CDR3 sequences; 10% to 15% were detected once. Under 15% of the sample rests with the top ten. The time point tag for this specimen amounts to: around 47 days after influenza vaccine administration. The input for sequencing was PBMCs from blood, taken more than 35 days after vaccination. The receptors originated from a man over 45 who received an inactivated influenza vaccine. Donor details come from another sample of the same person, matched by shared clones.

The genes are TRBV5-1 and TRBJ2-3; TRBD2 matches 16 bases. The CDR3 has 20 amino acids. Germline CDR1 reads SGHRS; CDR2 reads YFSETQ. Trimming removed 4 bases from V and 2 bases from J; junction bases left unmatched: 13. DNA of the CDR3: TGCGCCAGCAGCCTGACTCCCGGGACTAGCGGGGGGGCTTTCACAGATACGCAGTATTTT. Amino acids: CASSLTPGTSGGAFTDTQYF.

This chain connects TRBV12-3 or TRBV12-4 to TRBJ2-6; 7 bases align to TRBD2. V shed 3 bases and J 0 bases; nucleotides not matched to a gene: 5. This CDR3 has 17 amino acids. CDR3 region: CASSLGGGSSGANVLTF. The CDR3 DNA follows: TGTGCCAGCAGTTTGGGGGGAGGGAGCTCTGGGGCCAACGTCCTGACTTTC.